This passage covers 32 T cell receptor beta chains from one sample sequenced in a study of blood T cell repertoires in COVID-19. Assay: immunoSEQ multiplex PCR; the TCRdb copy retains only in-frame clones and omits some. The data contain 350,000 to 500,000 clones, around nine tenths of them singletons. Input material: PBMCs or T cells enriched from blood (not recorded which). These receptors were obtained from a woman younger than 35 who had been exposed to COVID-19.

The rearrangement joins TRBV18 to TRBJ2-7; D not resolved. The CDR3 spans 13 residues. Trimming shortened V by 3 bases and J by 6 bases, and 12 bases separated the two germline ends. Germline values: CDR1 KGHSH, CDR2 LQKENI. The CDR3 region has the DNA TGTGCCAGCTCACCCTTAGGAGAGCGCGAGCAGTACTTC. The encoded protein is CASSPLGEREQYF.

The chain employs TRBV11-2 and TRBJ2-5; 16 bases are a match to TRBD2. Germline lookup yields CDR1 SGHAT and CDR2 FQNNGV. J was trimmed by 10 bases and V by 5 bases; bases with no gene match: 13. The CDR3 is made up of 17 amino acids. CDR3 residues: CASSVGLAGGPKRVQYF. As DNA, the CDR3 is TGTGCCAGCAGCGTGGGACTAGCGGGGGGGCCGAAGCGGGTCCAGTACTTC.

The J gene is TRBJ1-5, the V gene TRBV24-1; 7 positions agree with TRBD1. Trimming took 3 bases from V and 2 from J; bases not matched to a gene: 12. This CDR3 spans 18 amino acids. The germline V gene has CDR1 KGHDR and CDR2 SFDVKD. The CDR3 coding sequence is TGTGCCACCAGTGATCATCAAAAACAGGGGTTCGGCAATCAGCCCCAGCATTTT. It specifies CATSDHQKQGFGNQPQHF.

This chain links TRBV10-1 with TRBJ2-1, with a weak D call TRBD2 (5 bases). The CDR3 contains 16 residues. V was clipped by 6 bases and J by 0 bases, with 15 bases between them. The germline V gene encodes CDR1 WNHNN and CDR2 SYGVQD (reference sequence). Here the CDR3 DNA reads TGCGCCAGCAGCCTAGACTACGCAAGCTCCTACAATGAGCAGTTCTTC. Its translation is CASSLDYASSYNEQFF.

This clone has a single count. This chain connects TRBV14 to TRBJ1-1; D gene ambiguous. The CDR3 is 13 residues long. CDR1 is SGHDN and CDR2 is FVKESK in the germline V gene. Trimming took 2 bases from V and 3 from J, leaving 7 bases between them. The CDR3 region is CASSQLADTEAFF. CDR3 bases: TGTGCCAGCAGCCAATTGGCTGACACTGAAGCTTTCTTT.

This sequence joins TRBV11-2 and TRBJ2-1; D not certain. The CDR3 is 13 amino acids. V shed 2 bases and J shed 8 bases, with 10 bases lying between them. Germline V gene sequence: CDR1 SGHAT, CDR2 FQNNGV. CDR3 DNA: TGTGCCAGCAGCTTAAGGCTAGTTGATGAGCAGTTCTTC. It is translated as CASSLRLVDEQFF. Complete variable domain (other parts from reference TRBV11-2 and TRBJ2-1): EAGVAQSPRYKIIEKRQSVAFWCNPISGHATLYWYQQILGQGPKLLIQFQNNGVVDDSQLPKDRFSAERLKGVDSTLKIQPAKLEDSAVYLCASSLRLVDEQFFGPGTRLTVL.

Turning to this clone: The same CDR3 can be traced to other DNA sequences in this sample. The rearrangement uses TRBV9 and TRBJ2-5, with unresolved D. Trimming removed 0 bases from V and 5 bases from J, with 8 bases in between. The germline V gene encodes CDR1 SGDLS and CDR2 YYNGEE. CDR3 length: 13 residues. CDR3: CASSVDIEETQYF. In DNA form, the CDR3 reads TGTGCCAGCAGCGTAGATATTGAGGAGACCCAGTACTTC. The full variable domain, in which reference TRBV9 and TRBJ2-5 provide the parts outside the CDR3, is DSGVTQTPKHLITATGQRVTLRCSPRSGDLSVYWYQQSLDQGLQFLIQYYNGEERAKGNILERFSAQQFPDLHSELNLSSLELGDSALYFCASSVDIEETQYFGPGTRLLVL.

The chain is built from TRBV29-1 and TRBJ2-6; possibly TRBD1 for D (6 bases). Germline lookup yields CDR1 SQVTM and CDR2 ANQGSEA. The ends were cut back, 1 base at V and 1 base at J, with 14 bases in the middle. The CDR3 runs to 17 residues. CDR3 loop: CSVEAGEGSSGANVLTF. The CDR3 nucleotides read TGCAGCGTTGAAGCAGGGGAAGGGAGTTCTGGGGCCAACGTCCTGACTTTC.

The genes are TRBV5-1 and TRBJ2-1, with D tentatively TRBD1 (5 bases). CDR1 is SGHRS, CDR2 YFSETQ, per germline. The ends were cut back, 3 bases at V and 0 bases at J, with 13 bases in the middle. The CDR3 is 16 residues long. In nucleotides, the CDR3 is TGCGCCAGCAGCTATTCCAGGGTTTACTCCTACAATGAGCAGTTCTTC. It specifies CASSYSRVYSYNEQFF.

This chain connects TRBV11-1 to TRBJ2-1; D ambiguous. The CDR3 totals 13 residues. Per the germline V gene, CDR1 is SGHAT and CDR2 is FQDESV (reference sequence). Trimming removed 5 bases at V and 5 bases at J, with 10 bases between. The CDR3 is CASSKRRDNEQFF. CDR3 nucleotides: TGTGCCAGCAGCAAGCGAAGAGACAATGAGCAGTTCTTC.

This chain joins TRBV28 and TRBJ2-1, with D uncertain. Trimming left V 6 bases short and J 1 base short, with 10 bases between. Germline V lookup: CDR1 MDHEN, CDR2 SYDVKM. The CDR3 spans 14 residues. CDR3 sequence: CASRPARSYNEQFF. The CDR3 bases are TGTGCCAGCAGGCCCGCGCGGTCCTACAATGAGCAGTTCTTC. The full variable domain, completed using reference TRBV28 and TRBJ2-1, is DVKVTQSSRYLVKRTGEKVFLECVQDMDHENMFWYRQDPGLGLRLIYFSYDVKMKEKGDIPEGYSVSREKKERFSLILESASTNQTSMYLCASRPARSYNEQFFGPGTRLTVL.

This rearrangement joins TRBV7-2 to TRBJ2-1, with 13 bases identical to TRBD2. With 5 bases clipped from V and 7 bases from J, the junction kept 2 bases outside the gene matches. CDR1 and CDR2 (germline): SGHTA, FQGNSA. CDR3 size: 14 residues. The CDR3, as DNA: TGTGCCAGCAGCACGACTAGCGGGGGGAATGAGCAGTTCTTC. Protein: CASSTTSGGNEQFF.

This chain uses TRBV9 with TRBJ1-6; perhaps TRBD1 as D (6 bases). CDR1 is SGDLS and CDR2 is YYNGEE in the germline V gene. Trimming removed 3 bases at V and 5 bases at J, with 12 bases between. The CDR3 runs to 15 residues. The CDR3 nucleotides read TGTGCCAGCAGCGCCGGACAGCGCGATAATTCACCCCTCCACTTT. Translation: CASSAGQRDNSPLHF.

The CDR3 DNA reads as TGTGCCAGCAGCTTCCATGGCCGGGACAGGGGCGAGCAGTACTTC. Encoded protein: CASSFHGRDRGEQYF. This sequence joins TRBV7-2 and TRBJ2-7, with 10 bases that match TRBD1. From germline, CDR1 is SGHTA and CDR2 FQGNSA. The V gene end was trimmed by 3 bases and the J gene end by 6 bases; junction bases not matched to a gene: 8. The CDR3 has 15 amino acids.

This chain uses TRBV24-1 with TRBJ2-5; maybe TRBD1 (6 bases). Deletions cut 3 bases from V and 4 bases from J, with 14 bases between. This CDR3 has 15 amino acids. Germline CDR1 is KGHDR and CDR2 is SFDVKD. CDR3 bases: TGTGCCACCAGTGATCCTTCCAAGACAGGAGAGACCCAGTACTTC. This gives the protein CATSDPSKTGETQYF.

The gene calls are TRBV11-2 and TRBJ2-1; 8 bases fit TRBD2. CDR1 and CDR2 (germline): SGHAT, FQNNGV. CDR3 length equals 15 residues. V dropped 4 bases and J dropped 5; count of bases not matched to a gene: 7. The CDR3 sequence is CASSSPGLVNNEQFF. The CDR3 DNA reads TGTGCCAGCAGCTCCCCGGGACTAGTCAACAATGAGCAGTTCTTC.

The chain is built from TRBV28 and TRBJ2-2; 15 bases are a match to TRBD2. The germline V gene encodes CDR1 MDHEN and CDR2 SYDVKM. This CDR3 is built from 14 residues. V was pared by 7 bases and J by 13 bases, with 7 bases of the junction left unmatched. The DNA of the CDR3 is TGTGCCAGCACCAGGGGACTAGCGGGGGGAAGGCTGTTTTTT. Protein sequence: CASTRGLAGGRLFF.

J is TRBJ2-3 and V is TRBV11-3; D might be TRBD2 (6 bases). The CDR3 loop spans 14 amino acids. CDR1 and CDR2 (germline): SGHNT, YENEEA. The V gene lost 5 bases and the J gene lost 0 bases, with 9 bases spanning the gap. CDR3 loop: CASSRGTSTDTQYF. CDR3 coding DNA: TGTGCCAGCAGCCGAGGGACTAGCACAGATACGCAGTATTTT.

This clone was seen a single time. The V and J genes are TRBV20-1 and TRBJ1-2; D uncertain. Germline V gene sequence: CDR1 DFQATT, CDR2 SNEGSKA (reference sequence). The CDR3 consists of 11 residues. Trimming took 5 bases from V and 4 from J, leaving 8 bases between them. CDR3 bases: TGCAGTGCTCACGGCGGCTATGGCTACACCTTC. As protein: CSAHGGYGYTF.

This sequence joins TRBV27 and TRBJ2-1, with D maybe TRBD2 (5 bases). CDR3 size: 14 residues. Germline CDR1 is MNHEY and CDR2 is SMNVEV (reference sequence). V lost 3 bases, J lost 4 bases, and 10 bases lay in between. The CDR3 here is CASSLRAVYNEQFF. CDR3 DNA sequence: TGTGCCAGCAGTTTGCGAGCGGTTTACAATGAGCAGTTCTTC.

The chain has TRBV4-1 and TRBJ1-4; D is perhaps TRBD1 (6 bases). Germline V CDR1 and CDR2: MGHRA, YSYEKL. V was pared by 0 bases and J by 10 bases, with 21 bases between. The CDR3 sequence is 17 residues long. CDR3 nucleotide sequence: TGCGCCAGCAGCCAAGATAGGGGTCGGGGGGCGATGGGAAAACTGTTTTTT. Its protein is CASSQDRGRGAMGKLFF.

The chain couples TRBV6-5 to TRBJ1-1, with a weak D call TRBD1 (5 bases). Looked up from germline, CDR1 is MNHEY and CDR2 is SVGAGI. With 8 bases removed from V and 1 base from J, the gap between germline ends came to 8 bases. The CDR3 contains 12 residues. DNA of the CDR3: TGTGCCAGCTCCGGGGGGAACACTGAAGCTTTCTTT. Its translation: CASSGGNTEAFF.

The chain has TRBV19 and TRBJ1-1, with a weak D call TRBD1 (6 bases). V was trimmed by 8 bases and J by 4 bases, leaving 8 bases between them. The CDR3 has 11 amino acids. Germline-derived CDR1 and CDR2 are LNHDA and SQIVND (reference sequence). The CDR3 protein is CASAGVTEAFF. CDR3 DNA: TGTGCCAGTGCAGGGGTCACTGAAGCTTTCTTT.

This chain joins TRBV7-9 and TRBJ2-5; perhaps TRBD2 as D (5 bases). The germline V gene has CDR1 SEHNR and CDR2 FQNEAQ (reference sequence). This CDR3 spans 14 amino acids. The V and J ends lost 1 base and 3 bases respectively, with 9 bases between them. For the CDR3, the DNA is TGTGCCAGCAGCTTAGTTGAGGGAAAAGAGACCCAGTACTTC. Protein: CASSLVEGKETQYF.

The genes are TRBV9 and TRBJ1-2; D is uncertain. The CDR3 has 17 amino acids. Germline V gives CDR1 SGDLS, CDR2 YYNGEE. The germline V and J ends were trimmed by 3 bases and 0 bases, with 18 bases remaining between them. The CDR3: CASSAPAGGWTNYGYTF. CDR3 nucleotide sequence: TGTGCCAGCAGCGCCCCAGCCGGCGGATGGACTAACTATGGCTACACCTTC.

The chain employs TRBV6-5 and TRBJ1-6; maybe TRBD1 (6 bases). V lost 0 bases, J lost 7 bases, and 10 bases lay in between. The CDR3 is 15 amino acids. Germline V CDR1 and CDR2: MNHEY, SVGAGI. For the CDR3, the DNA is TGTGCCAGCAGTTACTCGAGGGGGTCGAATTCACCCCTCCACTTT. It is translated as CASSYSRGSNSPLHF.

This clone was recorded a few times. This sequence joins TRBV7-2 and TRBJ1-4; 7 bases agree with TRBD1. Unmatched junction bases numbered 5, after V lost 5 bases and J lost 8 bases. Germline values: CDR1 SGHTA, CDR2 FQGNSA. The CDR3 runs to 13 residues. The CDR3 reads CASSPQGREKLFF. In DNA, the CDR3 is TGTGCCAGCAGCCCACAGGGGAGGGAAAAACTGTTTTTT.

This clone was observed a single time. The chain employs TRBV7-9 and TRBJ2-7, with D perhaps TRBD2 (5 bases). CDR3 length: 15 amino acids. CDR1 SEHNR and CDR2 FQNEAQ come from the germline V gene (reference sequence). V was shortened by 2 bases and J by 0 bases, with 11 bases between the two germline ends. The CDR3 region has the DNA TGTGCCAGCAGCTTACCGGGTAGCGCCTCCTACGAGCAGTACTTC. Encoded protein: CASSLPGSASYEQYF.

The rearrangement uses TRBV7-3 and TRBJ1-1, with unresolved D. CDR1 is SGHTA, CDR2 FQGTGA, per germline. The CDR3 runs to 15 residues. The ends were cut back, 2 bases at V and 1 base at J, with 11 bases in the middle. The CDR3: CASSLVYGENTEAFF. CDR3 coding DNA: TGTGCCAGCAGCTTAGTTTACGGGGAGAACACTGAAGCTTTCTTT.

The gene calls are TRBV6-2 or TRBV6-3 and TRBJ1-1; D is unclear. Trimming left V 1 base short and J 5 bases short, with 11 bases between. Germline V lookup: CDR1 MNHEY, CDR2 SVGEGT. This CDR3 is 14 amino acids long. CDR3 nucleotides: TGTGCCAGCAGTTACTTGGGCAGGAAGACTGAAGCTTTCTTT. This sequence encodes CASSYLGRKTEAFF.

The chain uses TRBV5-8 and TRBJ2-7; tentative D call: TRBD1 (5 bases). This CDR3 spans 15 amino acids. Trimming removed 4 bases at V and 1 base at J, with 15 bases between. Per germline, CDR1 SGHTS and CDR2 YDEGEE. CDR3 DNA sequence: TGTGCCAGCAGCCGACCAGGGTATCCGTCCTACGAGCAGTACTTC. Translation: CASSRPGYPSYEQYF.

The J gene is TRBJ2-5, the V gene TRBV28; possibly TRBD2 for D (5 bases). The length of the CDR3 is 13 residues. Trimming removed 5 bases from V and 1 base from J, with 8 bases in between. The germline gives CDR1 MDHEN, CDR2 SYDVKM. DNA of the CDR3: TGTGCCAGCAGTCGGGAAGTCCAAGAGACCCAGTACTTC. It yields the protein CASSREVQETQYF.